This TCR beta chain was profiled in a study of cytomegalovirus exposure and HLA in healthy donors. Study-wide findings and caveats: Further analysis was carried out later, and it showed several of the most significant clusters appearing linked to common viral pathogens.

The PCR ran on 60 Vbeta and 13 Jbeta primers. This table comes from immunoSEQ multiplex PCR, and its TCRdb copy is limited to in-frame clones, with some not included. This repertoire shows more than 90,000 clones, around four fifths found once; its top ten account for approximately 3%. A remark on this clone: What it recognizes is unknown.

The CDR3 spans 18 residues. The trim removed 0 bases at V and 0 bases at J, leaving 8 bases unmatched. Germline CDR1 SGHVS, CDR2 FNYEAQ. This TCR derives from a woman between 40 and 50 years old in good health and CMV-seronegative. J is TRBJ2-1 and V is TRBV7-6; 7 nucleotides line up with TRBD2. Sequenced sample: PBMCs. CDR3 sequence: CASSLATSSGSSYNEQFF. Here the CDR3 DNA reads TGTGCCAGCAGCTTAGCGACTTCTAGCGGTAGCTCCTACAATGAGCAGTTCTTC.